This is a list of T cell receptor beta chains from one sample in a study of T cell responses to AZD1222 COVID-19 vaccine. Data came from immunoSEQ multiplex PCR; TCRdb stores just in-frame clones and leaves some out. There are more than 150,000 clones in the sample; 90% to 95% occur only once, and about 9.3% lies in the top ten. The specimen was peripheral blood, collected on day 0 of AZD1222 vaccination. These receptors were taken from an adult in good health. Each CDR3 is given with its conserved first and last residue. D genes are given only for firm matches. Size values are once, few and many counts, or a class for expanded clones, and some rows have none.

CDR3aa | CDR3nt | abundance | j_gene | v_gene | d_gene
CASSSWTSTNTEAFF | TGTGCCAGCAGCTCATGGACAAGTACGAACACTGAAGCTTTCTTT | - | TRBJ1-1 | TRBV7-3 | -
CASSIAEGLDYEQYF | TGTGCCAGTAGTATAGCAGAGGGACTAGACTACGAGCAGTACTTC | once | TRBJ2-7 | TRBV19 | TRBD2
CASSLDREFFNEQYF | TGTGCCAGCAGTTTAGACCGGGAGTTTTTCAACGAGCAGTACTTC | - | TRBJ2-7 | TRBV27 | -
CSAKIGEQYF | TGCAGCGCTAAAATAGGAGAGCAGTACTTC | - | TRBJ2-7 | TRBV29-1 | -
CAWSVGPTGGQPQHF | TGTGCCTGGAGTGTTGGGCCAACAGGGGGTCAGCCCCAGCATTTT | - | TRBJ1-5 | TRBV30 | TRBD1
CASRFNSNQPQHF | TGCGCCAGCAGGTTTAATAGCAATCAGCCCCAGCATTTT | - | TRBJ1-5 | TRBV10-2 | -
CASSYSSNQPQHF | TGTGCCAGCAGTTACTCAAGCAATCAGCCCCAGCATTTT | - | TRBJ1-5 | TRBV6-5 | -
CASSLAGLLAEQFF | TGTGCCAGCAGCTTAGCGGGACTACTCGCTGAGCAGTTCTTC | - | TRBJ2-1 | TRBV7-2 | TRBD2
CAWSEGDRRSGNTIYF | TGTGCCTGGAGTGAGGGGGACAGGCGCTCTGGAAACACCATATATTTT | - | TRBJ1-3 | TRBV30 | TRBD1
CASSQTGGGYEQYF | TGTGCCAGCAGCCAGACAGGGGGAGGCTACGAGCAGTACTTC | - | TRBJ2-7 | TRBV7-6 | TRBD1
CASSLVAQGASNSPLHF | TGTGCCAGCAGTTTAGTGGCGCAGGGGGCTTCGAATTCACCCCTCCACTTT | - | TRBJ1-6 | TRBV28 | TRBD1
CASSWGVADLSYEQYF | TGTGCCAGCAGCTGGGGGGTAGCCGACCTCTCCTACGAGCAGTACTTC | - | TRBJ2-7 | TRBV5-5 | -
CASSLNSGSSDTQYF | TGCGCCAGCAGCTTGAATAGCGGGAGCTCGGATACGCAGTATTTT | once | TRBJ2-3 | TRBV5-1 | TRBD2
CASSPDRFGYTF | TGTGCCAGCAGTCCAGATCGGTTCGGCTACACCTTC | - | TRBJ1-2 | TRBV28 | -
CASSLIPGTSTDTQYF | TGTGCCAGCAGCTTAATTCCCGGGACTAGCACAGATACGCAGTATTTT | - | TRBJ2-3 | TRBV7-3 | -
CASIPTGVGSGANVLTF | TGTGCCAGCATCCCGACAGGGGTCGGTTCTGGGGCCAACGTCCTGACTTTC | - | TRBJ2-6 | TRBV28 | TRBD1
CASSLGPDPYEQYF | TGTGCCAGCAGCTTGGGTCCCGACCCTTACGAGCAGTACTTC | - | TRBJ2-7 | TRBV5-6 | -
CASSLPRGGYTF | TGTGCCAGCAGCTTGCCCAGGGGGGGCTACACCTTC | - | TRBJ1-2 | TRBV5-4 | TRBD1
CASSESSGSRGEQYF | TGTGCCAGCAGTGAATCAAGCGGGAGTCGGGGCGAGCAGTACTTC | once | TRBJ2-7 | TRBV2 | TRBD2
CASSIRPSGSSYNEQFF | TGTGCCAGTAGTATCCGCCCTAGCGGGAGCTCCTACAATGAGCAGTTCTTC | - | TRBJ2-1 | TRBV19 | TRBD2
CASSPEREGFFEQYF | TGTGCCAGCAGTCCTGAGCGGGAGGGATTTTTCGAGCAGTACTTC | - | TRBJ2-7 | TRBV27 | TRBD2
CASSEGTVYGYTF | TGTGCCAGCAGCGAAGGGACAGTTTATGGCTACACCTTC | - | TRBJ1-2 | TRBV25-1 | TRBD1